This T cell receptor (beta chain) was captured by sequencing in a study of OX40 agonist ivuxolimab in advanced cancers. Study-wide background: Intravenous ivuxolimab was administered to patients every 2 weeks at 0.01 to 10 mg/kg. Study results and caveats: Compared with CD4+, CD8+ T cells on average had more expanded clones. Some nonresponders also had low normalized T-cell clonal expansion.

TCRdb's table, derived via immunoSEQ multiplex PCR, lists solely in-frame clones and lacks some. The sample yields more than 60,000 clones, about 88% seen once. With respect to this clone: The antigen is unknown. A junction end diverges from the germline sequence, so it may reflect a read error.

CDR3 size: 12 residues. Germline V gene sequence: CDR1 SGHRS, CDR2 YFSETQ. This chain joins TRBV5-1 and TRBJ2-7; 8 bases match TRBD2. Sequencing was performed on CD4+ or CD8+ T cells sorted from blood, taken in a trial of the OX40 agonist ivuxolimab. The TCR originated in an adult with an advanced solid tumor such as melanoma, head and neck, liver or kidney cancer. CDR3 coding DNA: TGCGCCAGCAGCGGAACACTAGCGGACCTTTCCTTC. Translating gives CASSGTLADLSF.